A single sample is the source of the 27 T cell receptor beta chains below, sequenced in a study of cytomegalovirus exposure and HLA in healthy donors. This PCR relied on a set of 60 Vbeta primers and 13 Jbeta primers. Only in-frame clones appear in the TCRdb table, and some are missing; sequencing was by immunoSEQ multiplex PCR. The data contain fewer than 80,000 clones, approximately 75% of them singletons. The sample consisted of PBMCs. The receptors come from a woman in her 30s in good health and CMV-seronegative.

The chain recombines TRBV5-6 with TRBJ2-2, with D possibly matching TRBD2 (5 bases). V dropped 4 bases and J dropped 1 base, with 11 bases sitting between them. Looked up from germline, CDR1 is SGHDT and CDR2 is YYEEEE. The CDR3 has 15 amino acids. The CDR3 region is CASSVGLLNTGELFF. DNA of the CDR3: TGTGCCAGCAGCGTAGGACTGCTGAACACCGGGGAGCTGTTTTTT.

The count of this clone is one. The V gene is TRBV5-8, the J gene TRBJ2-7; TRBD2 aligns across 8 bases. Per the germline V gene, CDR1 is SGHTS and CDR2 is YDEGEE. Trimming took 7 bases from V and 2 from J; bases not matched to a gene: 8. CDR3 length: 14 amino acids. Here the CDR3 reads CASRSRGGPYEQYF. In DNA, the CDR3 is TGTGCCAGCCGTTCCCGGGGGGGCCCCTACGAGCAGTACTTC.

In DNA form, the CDR3 reads TGTGCCAGCAGTTTACGGTGGACAGGGGAGGAGACCCAGTACTTC. Translated, it gives CASSLRWTGEETQYF. The chain uses TRBV28 and TRBJ2-5, with 9 bases identical to TRBD1. This CDR3 has 15 amino acids. In germline, CDR1 is MDHEN, CDR2 SYDVKM. J was trimmed by 5 bases and V by 2 bases; bases with no gene match: 6.

The chain employs TRBV6-1 and TRBJ1-6; no clear D gene. CDR1 and CDR2 from the germline V gene are MNHNS and SASEGT. The CDR3 spans 13 residues. The V and J ends lost 2 bases and 4 bases respectively, with 3 bases between them. CDR3 in amino acids: CASSEPYNSPLHF. The CDR3, as DNA: TGTGCCAGCAGTGAACCTTATAATTCACCCCTCCACTTT.

The table lists this clone with a few counts. The chain joins TRBV11-2 to TRBJ2-5, with 7 bases matching TRBD2. V lost 1 base and J lost 9; bases outside the gene matches: 2. There are 12 residues in the CDR3. Germline CDR1 SGHAT, CDR2 FQNNGV. The CDR3, as DNA: TGTGCCAGCAGCTTAGCAGGGAGGGCCCAGTACTTC. Protein product: CASSLAGRAQYF.

This chain's CDR3 is CASSSRNTEAFF. For the CDR3, the DNA is TGTGCCAGCAGCTCCAGAAACACTGAAGCTTTCTTT. The chain links TRBV7-9 to TRBJ1-1; unclear D gene. The CDR3 totals 12 residues. Trimming removed 4 bases from V and 2 bases from J, with 5 bases in between. Germline V gene sequence: CDR1 SEHNR, CDR2 FQNEAQ (reference sequence).

V usage is TRBV9 and J usage is TRBJ2-3, with D perhaps TRBD2 (6 bases). The CDR3 spans 15 residues. The V end lost 3 bases, the J end lost 2 bases, and 13 bases lay between the germline ends. Germline CDR1 reads SGDLS; CDR2 reads YYNGEE. For the CDR3, the DNA is TGTGCCAGCAGCGATAGCGGTTACCTCACAGATACGCAGTATTTT. This gives the protein CASSDSGYLTDTQYF.

This clone has only one observation. The V call is TRBV6-1, the J call TRBJ2-7; the match to TRBD1 covers 10 bases. V lost 8 bases and J lost 1; bases outside the gene matches: 8. Germline V gene data show CDR1 as MNHNS and CDR2 as SASEGT. The CDR3 totals 15 residues. CDR3 sequence: CASAYPGQGSYEQYF. DNA of the CDR3: TGTGCCAGCGCATACCCGGGACAGGGGTCCTACGAGCAGTACTTC.

V and J are TRBV5-6 and TRBJ1-2; D not resolved. Germline V CDR1 and CDR2: SGHDT, YYEEEE. CDR3 size: 18 residues. V was pared by 0 bases and J by 2 bases, with 20 bases between. The CDR3: CASSLVGSSEVANYGYTF. The CDR3 region has the DNA TGTGCCAGCAGCTTGGTAGGGAGCTCCGAAGTTGCCAACTATGGCTACACCTTC.

The J gene is TRBJ2-3, the V gene TRBV7-8; a weak D match, TRBD1 (5 bases). Germline-derived CDR1 and CDR2 are SGHVS and FQNEAQ. This CDR3 is built from 13 residues. V was cut by 6 bases and J by 4 bases, with 11 bases left in between. CDR3 bases: TGTGCCAGCAGGGACAAGTTTTCAGATACGCAGTATTTT. Its protein product is CASRDKFSDTQYF.

The chain uses TRBV7-9 and TRBJ2-5; no definite D call. Germline CDR1 reads SEHNR; CDR2 reads FQNEAQ (reference sequence). Trimming left V 5 bases short and J 2 bases short, with 24 bases between. The CDR3 runs to 18 residues. The CDR3 loop reads CASSHWAQPSGNQETQYF. The CDR3, as DNA: TGTGCCAGCAGCCACTGGGCGCAGCCCTCTGGTAATCAAGAGACCCAGTACTTC.

The gene calls are TRBV5-6 and TRBJ1-2; tentative D call: TRBD1 (6 bases). Trimming took 0 bases from V and 8 from J, leaving 20 bases between them. Germline CDR1 SGHDT, CDR2 YYEEEE. The CDR3 consists of 16 residues. CDR3 in amino acids: CASSLAYLGASRGYTF. The CDR3 nucleotides read TGTGCCAGCAGCTTGGCCTATTTGGGGGCTTCTCGGGGCTACACCTTC.

The rearrangement uses TRBV14 and TRBJ2-4; TRBD2 is a possible D gene (5 bases). The CDR3 has 15 amino acids. Trimming removed 2 bases at V and 6 bases at J, with 14 bases between. Germline V lookup: CDR1 SGHDN, CDR2 FVKESK. The CDR3 region has the DNA TGTGCCAGCAGCCAAAATCAGATACGGGGAAACATTCAGTACTTC. It is translated as CASSQNQIRGNIQYF.

V and J are TRBV6-5 and TRBJ2-5; 9 bases agree with TRBD1. The J call may be in error: the DNA end matches TRBJ2-7 better. The CDR3 loop spans 15 amino acids. Looked up from germline, CDR1 is MNHEY and CDR2 is SVGAGI. The CDR3 DNA is TGTGCCAGCACCCCCCCGACAGGGGGAAGCTACGAGCAGTACTTC. It translates to CASTPPTGGSYEQYF.

This chain links TRBV10-3 with TRBJ2-1, with 10 bases lining up with TRBD2. Trimming cost V 3 bases and J 0 bases; bases outside gene matches: 5. The CDR3 totals 17 residues. Looked up from germline, CDR1 is ENHRY and CDR2 is SYGVKD. CDR3 nucleotides: TGTGCCATCAGTGACTCCGGACTAGCGGACTCCTACAATGAGCAGTTCTTC. Translation: CAISDSGLADSYNEQFF.

The chain carries TRBV7-9 and TRBJ2-1; 9 bases match TRBD2. Germline trimming cut 5 bases from V and 1 base from J; bases unmatched to any gene: 6. The CDR3 totals 16 residues. Looked up from germline, CDR1 is SEHNR and CDR2 is FQNEAQ (reference sequence). The CDR3 DNA reads TGTGCCAGCAGCCCCAGCGGGAGGTTATCCTACAATGAGCAGTTCTTC. Its translation is CASSPSGRLSYNEQFF.

This clone was observed a handful of times. This sequence joins TRBV5-6 and TRBJ2-5; 8 positions agree with TRBD1. This CDR3 spans 15 amino acids. In germline, CDR1 is SGHDT, CDR2 YYEEEE. V gave up 1 base and J gave up 5 bases; unmatched junction bases: 7. CDR3 amino acids: CASSLFWTGKETQYF. The CDR3 nucleotides are TGTGCCAGCAGCTTGTTTTGGACAGGGAAGGAGACCCAGTACTTC.

This clone was seen a single time. J is TRBJ2-4 and V is TRBV11-3; D may be TRBD2 (5 bases). From germline, CDR1 is SGHNT and CDR2 YENEEA. The CDR3 totals 13 residues. V lost 1 base and J lost 4, with 5 bases in between. As DNA, the CDR3 is TGTGCCAGCAGCTTAGGCGGGAAAAACATTCAGTACTTC. This encodes CASSLGGKNIQYF.

The chain carries TRBV7-3 and TRBJ1-2; D possibly corresponds to TRBD1 (6 bases). This CDR3 contains 15 residues. Germline CDR1 reads SGHTA; CDR2 reads FQGTGA. Between the trimmed V and J ends, which lost 5 bases and 3 bases, there was a span of 16 bases. CDR3 sequence (DNA): TGTGCCAGCAGCCCACAGGGTATCGAGGACTATGGCTACACCTTC. Translation gives CASSPQGIEDYGYTF.

The chain joins TRBV28 to TRBJ2-7, with 7 nucleotides matching TRBD1. V shed 4 bases and J 1 base; nucleotides not matched to a gene: 10. Germline values: CDR1 MDHEN, CDR2 SYDVKM. The CDR3 is 16 amino acids. Here the CDR3 reads CASSSPSTGQSYEQYF. Here the CDR3 DNA reads TGTGCCAGCAGTTCCCCCTCGACAGGGCAGTCCTACGAGCAGTACTTC.

The chain uses TRBV5-6 and TRBJ2-1; perhaps TRBD2 as D (6 bases). The V gene's germline CDR1 is SGHDT and CDR2 YYEEEE. Trimming took off 0 bases at V and 1 base at J, with 8 bases between the two ends. The CDR3 extends over 15 amino acids. In nucleotides, the CDR3 is TGTGCCAGCAGCTTGGGCGGAGGGTCCTACAATGAGCAGTTCTTC. As protein: CASSLGGGSYNEQFF.

The chain couples TRBV7-2 to TRBJ2-1; 9 bases match TRBD2. Per germline, CDR1 SGHTA and CDR2 FQGNSA. The CDR3 contains 13 residues. With 4 bases clipped from V and 8 bases from J, the junction kept 3 bases outside the gene matches. The CDR3 bases are TGTGCCAGCAGCTGGACTAGCGAAGATGAGCAGTTCTTC. Protein product: CASSWTSEDEQFF.

This clone was seen only a few times. The gene calls are TRBV28 and TRBJ1-1; D is unclear. Trimming shortened V by 7 bases and J by 0 bases, and 15 bases separated the two germline ends. The CDR3 totals 15 residues. Germline loops: CDR1 MDHEN, CDR2 SYDVKM. CDR3 DNA: TGTGCCAGCACCTTCACTAGGGCGATGAACACTGAAGCTTTCTTT. Translated: CASTFTRAMNTEAFF.

This clone has a single count. The chain has TRBV6-1 and TRBJ1-1, with D perhaps TRBD1 (5 bases). The CDR3 spans 14 residues. The germline V gene has CDR1 MNHNS and CDR2 SASEGT. Trimming stripped 6 bases from V and 0 bases from J, with 11 bases between. As DNA, the CDR3 is TGTGCCAGCAGGCTAGGACACCTGAACACTGAAGCTTTCTTT. It yields the protein CASRLGHLNTEAFF.

J is TRBJ2-3 and V is TRBV5-1, with D possibly TRBD1 on 9 matching bases. Trimming cost V 4 bases and J 4 bases, with 19 bases left between them. Germline V CDR1 and CDR2: SGHRS, YFSETQ. The CDR3 runs to 16 residues. CDR3 region: CASSLQGARGADTQYF. Written as DNA, the CDR3 is TGCGCCAGCAGCCTACAGGGGGCGCGGGGGGCAGATACGCAGTATTTT.

This chain connects TRBV6-6 to TRBJ2-7; TRBD2 matches 8 bases. Germline CDR1 is MNHNY and CDR2 is SVGAGI (reference sequence). CDR3 length: 16 residues. Germline trimming cut 9 bases from V and 0 bases from J; bases unmatched to any gene: 13. CDR3 loop: CASVAGLHSSSYEQYV. The CDR3 nucleotides are TGTGCCAGTGTAGCGGGACTACACTCGAGCTCCTACGAGCAGTACGTC.

The rearrangement joins TRBV4-1 to TRBJ2-3, with D tentatively TRBD1 (5 bases). This CDR3 comprises 15 residues. Trimming cost V 0 bases and J 2 bases, with 9 bases left between them. CDR1 and CDR2 from the germline V gene are MGHRA and YSYEKL. CDR3 sequence: CASSQDGAITDTQYF. Here the CDR3 DNA reads TGCGCCAGCAGCCAAGATGGGGCTATCACAGATACGCAGTATTTT.